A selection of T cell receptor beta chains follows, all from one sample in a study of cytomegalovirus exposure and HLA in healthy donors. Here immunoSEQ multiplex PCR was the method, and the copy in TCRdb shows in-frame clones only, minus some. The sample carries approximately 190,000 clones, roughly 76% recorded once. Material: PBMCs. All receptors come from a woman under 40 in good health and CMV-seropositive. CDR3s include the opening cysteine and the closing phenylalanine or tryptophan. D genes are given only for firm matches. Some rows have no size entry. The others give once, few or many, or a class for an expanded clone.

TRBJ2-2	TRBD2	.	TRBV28	CASSFGGGAPGELFF	TGTGCCAGCAGTTTTGGCGGGGGGGCGCCCGGGGAGCTGTTTTTT
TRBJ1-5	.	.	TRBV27	CASSVFRNQPQHF	TGTGCCAGCAGTGTCTTTCGCAATCAGCCCCAGCATTTT
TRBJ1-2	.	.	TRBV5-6	CASRQGTVPNYGYTF	TGTGCCAGCAGACAGGGTACGGTCCCTAACTATGGCTACACCTTC
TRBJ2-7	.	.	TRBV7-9	CASTVGTPPYEQYF	TGTGCCAGCACCGTCGGGACACCTCCCTACGAGCAGTACTTC
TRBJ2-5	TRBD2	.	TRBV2	CASREGLAGEGETQYF	TGTGCCAGCAGGGAAGGACTAGCGGGAGAGGGAGAGACCCAGTACTTC
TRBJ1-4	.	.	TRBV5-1	CASSIYSGDEKLFF	TGCGCCAGCAGCATATACTCGGGGGATGAAAAACTGTTTTTT
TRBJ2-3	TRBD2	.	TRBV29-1	CSVEEGREGRNTQYF	TGCAGCGTTGAAGAAGGGCGGGAGGGCCGAAATACGCAGTATTTT
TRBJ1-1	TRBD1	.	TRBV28	CASSSPGQPNTEAFF	TGTGCCAGCAGTTCACCGGGACAGCCGAACACTGAAGCTTTCTTT
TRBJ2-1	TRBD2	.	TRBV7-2	CASSSGLAPFF	TGTGCCAGCAGCTCGGGACTAGCCCCGTTCTTC
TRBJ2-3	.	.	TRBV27	CASRPISGSTDTQYF	TGTGCCAGCAGGCCGATAAGCGGGAGCACAGATACGCAGTATTTT
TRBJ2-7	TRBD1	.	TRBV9	CASSVGTGQQYF	TGTGCCAGCAGCGTAGGGACAGGGCAGCAGTACTTC
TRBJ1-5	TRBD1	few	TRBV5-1	CASSPGTGSNQPQHF	TGCGCCAGCAGCCCAGGGACAGGGAGCAATCAGCCCCAGCATTTT
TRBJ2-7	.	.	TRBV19	CASSISGSFYEQYF	TGTGCCAGTAGTATTAGCGGATCTTTCTACGAGCAGTACTTC
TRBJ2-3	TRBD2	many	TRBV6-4	CASSDGGAGGTDTQYF	TGTGCCAGCAGTGACGGGGGAGCGGGAGGCACAGATACGCAGTATTTT
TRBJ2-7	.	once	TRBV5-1	CASGNIGGGVYEQYF	TGCGCCAGCGGCAATATTGGCGGGGGCGTCTATGAGCAGTACTTC
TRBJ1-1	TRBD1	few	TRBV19	CASSMDRANTEAFF	TGTGCCAGTAGTATGGACAGGGCGAACACTGAAGCTTTCTTT
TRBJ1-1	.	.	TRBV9	CASSSGNTEAFF	TGTGCCAGCAGCTCAGGGAACACTGAAGCTTTCTTT